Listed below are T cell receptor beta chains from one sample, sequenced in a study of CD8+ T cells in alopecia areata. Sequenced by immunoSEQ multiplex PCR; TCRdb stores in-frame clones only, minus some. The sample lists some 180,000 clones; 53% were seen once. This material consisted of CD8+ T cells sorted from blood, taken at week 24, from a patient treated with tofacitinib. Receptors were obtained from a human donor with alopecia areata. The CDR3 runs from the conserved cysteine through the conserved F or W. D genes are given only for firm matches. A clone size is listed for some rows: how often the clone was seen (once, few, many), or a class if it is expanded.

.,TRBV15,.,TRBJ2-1,CATSRERHDEQFF,TGTGCCACCAGCAGAGAGCGACACGATGAGCAGTTCTTC
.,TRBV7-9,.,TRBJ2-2,CASSNATPNTGELFF,TGTGCCAGCAGCAATGCGACCCCGAACACCGGGGAGCTGTTTTTT
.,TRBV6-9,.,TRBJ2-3,CASSYRWRYF,TGTGCCAGCAGTTATCGCTGGAGGTATTTT
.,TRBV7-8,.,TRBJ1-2,CASSLARWTDHYGYTF,TGTGCCAGCAGCTTAGCGCGTTGGACAGATCACTATGGCTACACCTTC
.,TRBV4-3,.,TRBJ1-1,CASSRGNRDTEAFF,TGCGCCAGCAGCCGAGGTAATCGGGACACTGAAGCTTTCTTT
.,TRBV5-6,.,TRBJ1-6,CASSLGRNSPLHF,TGTGCCAGCAGCTTAGGCCGTAATTCACCCCTCCACTTT
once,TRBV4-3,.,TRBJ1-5,CASSQDLGDYQPQHF,TGCGCCAGCAGCCAAGACTTAGGGGATTATCAGCCCCAGCATTTT
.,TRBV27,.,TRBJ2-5,CASSFGRGVTQYF,TGTGCCAGCAGTTTCGGACGGGGTGTGACCCAGTACTTC
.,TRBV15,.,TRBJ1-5,CATSRERGSNQPQHF,TGTGCCACCAGCAGAGAGCGGGGTAGCAATCAGCCCCAGCATTTT
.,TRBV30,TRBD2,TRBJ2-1,CAWSVGAGVYNEQFF,TGTGCCTGGAGTGTAGGAGCGGGGGTCTACAATGAGCAGTTCTTC
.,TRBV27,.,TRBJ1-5,CASSSQGSNQPQHF,TGTGCCAGCAGCTCCCAGGGTAGCAATCAGCCCCAGCATTTT
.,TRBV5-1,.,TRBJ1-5,CASSLDRGPQHF,TGCGCCAGCAGCTTGGATCGGGGGCCCCAGCATTTT
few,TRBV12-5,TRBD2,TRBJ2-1,CASGRGGSYNEQFF,TGTGCTAGTGGCCGGGGGGGCTCCTACAATGAGCAGTTCTTC
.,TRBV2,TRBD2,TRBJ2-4,CASSQLAGAKNIQYF,TGTGCCAGCAGTCAACTAGCGGGGGCAAAAAACATTCAGTACTTC
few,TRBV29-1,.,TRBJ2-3,CSVPQGTDTQYF,TGCAGCGTTCCACAGGGAACAGATACGCAGTATTTT
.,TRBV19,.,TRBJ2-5,CASSMAGAWETQYF,TGTGCCAGTAGTATGGCTGGGGCATGGGAGACCCAGTACTTC
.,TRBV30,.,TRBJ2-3,CAWERTSGPGDTQYF,TGTGCCTGGGAAAGAACCAGCGGCCCCGGGGATACGCAGTATTTT
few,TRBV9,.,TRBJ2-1,CASSATRGLGFDEQFF,TGTGCCAGCAGCGCGACTCGGGGACTTGGGTTCGATGAGCAGTTCTTC
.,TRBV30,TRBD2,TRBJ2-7,CAWSDSGGDYEQYF,TGTGCCTGGTCCGATTCGGGGGGGGACTACGAGCAGTACTTC
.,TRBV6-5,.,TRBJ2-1,CASSLGQNNEQFF,TGTGCCAGCAGCCTCGGACAAAACAATGAGCAGTTCTTC
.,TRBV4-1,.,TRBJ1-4,CASSQGGDEKLFF,TGCGCCAGCAGCCAAGGGGGTGATGAAAAACTGTTTTTT
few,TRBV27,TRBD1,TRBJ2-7,CASSFLKKTGLVDEQYF,TGTGCCAGCAGTTTCCTGAAAAAGACAGGGCTCGTCGACGAGCAGTACTTC
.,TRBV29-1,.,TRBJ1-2,CSADFSGDGYTF,TGCAGCGCCGACTTTTCCGGAGATGGCTACACCTTC
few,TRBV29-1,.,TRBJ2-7,CSVEVAGTDSYEQYF,TGCAGCGTTGAAGTTGCCGGGACGGACTCCTACGAGCAGTACTTC
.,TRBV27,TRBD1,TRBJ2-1,CASSFVDRGGEQFF,TGTGCCAGCAGTTTCGTGGACAGGGGAGGTGAGCAGTTCTTC
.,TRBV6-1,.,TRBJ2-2,CASSESHSGLAGELFF,TGTGCCAGCAGTGAATCCCACTCGGGATTGGCCGGGGAGCTGTTTTTT
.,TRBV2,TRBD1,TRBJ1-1,CASKGQGEEAFF,TGTGCCAGCAAGGGACAGGGGGAGGAAGCTTTCTTT
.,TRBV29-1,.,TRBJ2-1,CSVSPPDNYNEQFF,TGCAGCGTCTCACCCCCGGATAACTACAATGAGCAGTTCTTC
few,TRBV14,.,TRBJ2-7,CASSQDGGPYEQYF,TGTGCCAGCAGCCAAGATGGGGGGCCCTACGAGCAGTACTTC
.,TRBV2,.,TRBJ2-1,CASSEIPLASRGDEQFF,TGTGCCAGCAGTGAAATACCCCTGGCTAGCAGAGGGGATGAGCAGTTCTTC
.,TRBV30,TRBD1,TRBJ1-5,CAWKTDRGSQPQHF,TGTGCCTGGAAAACCGACAGGGGATCTCAGCCCCAGCATTTT
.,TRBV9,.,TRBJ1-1,CASSEGGGADTEAFF,TGTGCCAGCAGCGAGGGCGGGGGTGCGGACACTGAAGCTTTCTTT
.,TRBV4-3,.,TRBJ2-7,CASSQDTGVGEQYF,TGCGCCAGCAGCCAAGATACAGGAGTGGGCGAGCAGTACTTC
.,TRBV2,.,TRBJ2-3,CASSDFENTQYF,TGTGCCAGCAGTGACTTTGAGAATACGCAGTATTTT
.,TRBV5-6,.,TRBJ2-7,CASSFRGDDEQYF,TGTGCCAGCAGCTTCAGGGGAGACGACGAGCAGTACTTC
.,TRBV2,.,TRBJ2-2,CASSENRAQSNTGELFF,TGTGCCAGCAGTGAAAACAGGGCACAATCGAACACCGGGGAGCTGTTTTTT
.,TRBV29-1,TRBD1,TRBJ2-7,CSVLTGWNYEQYF,TGCAGCGTTTTGACAGGGTGGAACTACGAGCAGTACTTC
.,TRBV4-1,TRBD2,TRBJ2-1,CATLAVAGGPGEQFF,TGCGCCACCCTCGCCGTAGCGGGGGGGCCCGGTGAGCAGTTCTTC
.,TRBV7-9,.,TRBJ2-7,CATSGDFTPGGYYEQYF,TGTGCCACCTCGGGGGACTTTACCCCTGGCGGATACTACGAGCAGTACTTC
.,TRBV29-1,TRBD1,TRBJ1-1,CSVEQGAKNTEAFF,TGCAGCGTTGAACAGGGGGCTAAGAACACTGAAGCTTTCTTT
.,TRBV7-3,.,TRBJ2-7,CASSLGSPPYEQYF,TGTGCCAGCAGCTTAGGCTCCCCCCCCTACGAGCAGTACTTC
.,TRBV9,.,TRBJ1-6,CASSPDSNNSPLHF,TGTGCCAGCAGCCCAGACAGTAATAATTCACCCCTCCACTTT
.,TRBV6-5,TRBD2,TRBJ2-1,CASSYVAGSYNEQFF,TGTGCCAGCAGTTACGTAGCGGGGTCCTACAATGAGCAGTTCTTC
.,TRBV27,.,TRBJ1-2,CASSQQGDYGYTF,TGTGCCAGCAGTCAACAGGGAGACTATGGCTACACCTTC
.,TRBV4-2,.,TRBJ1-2,CASSSDYGYTF,TGTGCCAGCAGCTCCGACTATGGCTACACCTTC
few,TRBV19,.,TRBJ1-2,CASRATVNYGYTF,TGTGCCAGTAGAGCGACGGTTAACTATGGCTACACCTTC
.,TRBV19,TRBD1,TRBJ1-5,CASKNRGDSNQPQHF,TGTGCCAGTAAAAACAGGGGAGACAGCAATCAGCCCCAGCATTTT
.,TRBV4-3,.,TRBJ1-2,CASSPRSNEDLYYGYTF,TGCGCCAGCAGCCCCCGCTCAAATGAGGACTTATACTATGGCTACACCTTC
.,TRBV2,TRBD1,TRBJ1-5,CASRGQGGDSNQPQHF,TGTGCCAGCAGGGGACAGGGAGGCGATAGCAATCAGCCCCAGCATTTT